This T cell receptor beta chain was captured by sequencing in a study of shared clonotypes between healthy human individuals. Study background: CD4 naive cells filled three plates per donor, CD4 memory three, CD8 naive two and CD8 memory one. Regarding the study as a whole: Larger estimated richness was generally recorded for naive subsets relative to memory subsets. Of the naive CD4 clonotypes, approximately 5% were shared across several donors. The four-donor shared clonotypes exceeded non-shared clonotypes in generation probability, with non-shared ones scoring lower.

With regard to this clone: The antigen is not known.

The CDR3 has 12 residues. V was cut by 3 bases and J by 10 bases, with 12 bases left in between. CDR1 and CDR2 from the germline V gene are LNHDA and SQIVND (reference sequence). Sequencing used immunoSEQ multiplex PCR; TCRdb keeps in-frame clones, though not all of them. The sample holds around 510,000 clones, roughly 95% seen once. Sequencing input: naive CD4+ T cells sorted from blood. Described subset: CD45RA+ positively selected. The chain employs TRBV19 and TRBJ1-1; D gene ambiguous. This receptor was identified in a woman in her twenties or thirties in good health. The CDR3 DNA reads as TGTGCCAGTAGTATCGTTGGTGGTGGAGCTTTCTTT. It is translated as CASSIVGGGAFF.